This entry describes one T cell receptor (beta chain). What it recognizes is unknown. The data stem from a study of cytomegalovirus exposure and HLA in healthy donors. Study outcomes and limitations: A later analysis found that most CMV-associated TCR beta chains appeared HLA-restricted. The study carried out a later analysis of TCR beta sequences. It associated 15,000 to 20,000 of them with specific HLA alleles at a false discovery rate of 0.05. Cytomegalovirus status, reportedly, was diagnosed with high specificity and sensitivity by the classifier. Productive status was seen about 87% or about 30% of the time for most TCR beta V segments in an earlier analysis.

Germline values: CDR1 KGHSH, CDR2 LQKENI. The CDR3 is made up of 13 amino acids. V was clipped by 4 bases and J by 6 bases, with 12 bases between them. This PCR relied on a set of 60 Vbeta primers and 13 Jbeta primers. Sequencing used immunoSEQ multiplex PCR; TCRdb keeps in-frame clones, though not all of them. This sample has fewer than 110,000 clones, with roughly 70% found just once. Sequencing was performed on PBMCs. The chain has TRBV18 and TRBJ1-1; no clear D gene. The sequence derives from a woman between 50 and 59 years old in good health and CMV-seronegative. The CDR3: CASSHPGISEAFF. The CDR3 DNA reads as TGTGCCAGCTCACACCCAGGAATTTCTGAAGCTTTCTTT.